A single sample is the source of the 31 T cell receptor beta chains below, sequenced in a study of OX40 agonist ivuxolimab in advanced cancers. Only in-frame clones appear in the TCRdb table, and some are missing; sequencing was by immunoSEQ multiplex PCR. This table holds 6,000 or so clones, 75% to 85% found once. The material sequenced was CD4+ or CD8+ T cells sorted from blood, taken in a trial of the OX40 agonist ivuxolimab. These receptors were collected from an adult with an advanced solid tumor such as melanoma, head and neck, liver or kidney cancer.

The rearrangement links TRBV4-3 to TRBJ2-7; D not resolved. Trimming cost V 2 bases and J 3 bases, with 11 bases left between them. CDR3 length equals 14 residues. Germline loops: CDR1 LGHNA, CDR2 YSLEER. CDR3 in DNA: TGCGCCAGCAGCCAAAGTTTTCTTGGCTACGAGCAGTACTTC. It codes for CASSQSFLGYEQYF.

The rearrangement joins TRBV29-1 to TRBJ2-2; no definite D call. Germline assignment: CDR1 SQVTM and CDR2 ANQGSEA. The germline V and J ends were trimmed by 0 bases and 0 bases, with 8 bases remaining between them. This CDR3 contains 15 residues. CDR3 nucleotides: TGCAGCGTTGAAGATGGCTCCGCGAACACCGGGGAGCTGTTTTTT. Translating it yields CSVEDGSANTGELFF.

The chain has TRBV7-9 and TRBJ2-1; D possibly corresponds to TRBD2 (6 bases). V lost 5 bases and J 9 bases, leaving 23 bases between the germline ends. Per germline, CDR1 SEHNR and CDR2 FQNEAQ (reference sequence). This CDR3 contains 16 residues. Here the CDR3 reads CASSLYRDLASGEQFF. Written as DNA, the CDR3 is TGTGCCAGCAGCCTGTACCGGGACTTAGCCTCGGGTGAGCAGTTCTTC.

This rearrangement joins TRBV6-5 to TRBJ2-5, with D possibly TRBD1 on 8 matching bases. CDR1 and CDR2 from the germline V gene are MNHEY and SVGAGI. Trimming cost V 3 bases and J 5 bases, with 16 bases left between them. The CDR3 runs to 15 residues. The CDR3 DNA reads as TGTGCCAGCAGTTATCAGACAGGGGAGGGGGAGACCCAGTACTTC. As protein: CASSYQTGEGETQYF.

The V and J genes are TRBV7-9 and TRBJ2-7; 7 bases are a match to TRBD1. Trimming at V came to 5 bases and at J to 1 base, leaving 8 bases not matched to a gene. This CDR3 comprises 15 residues. The germline CDR1 and CDR2 sequences are SEHNR and FQNEAQ (reference sequence). Here the CDR3 reads CASSLPGQPSYEQYF. DNA of the CDR3: TGTGCCAGCAGCCTACCGGGACAGCCTTCCTACGAGCAGTACTTC. The variable domain in full, completed from reference TRBV7-9 and TRBJ2-7, reads DTGVSQNPRHKITKRGQNVTFRCDPISEHNRLYWYRQTLGQGPEFLTYFQNEAQLEKSRLLSDRFSAERPKGSFSTLEIQRTEQGDSAMYLCASSLPGQPSYEQYFGPGTRLTVT.

The CDR3 DNA reads as TGCAGCGTTGAGGGACAGGGTTACGCAGAGACCCAGTACTTC. Its translation is CSVEGQGYAETQYF. This chain uses TRBV29-1 with TRBJ2-5, with 9 bases matching TRBD1. CDR3 length: 14 amino acids. Germline lookup yields CDR1 SQVTM and CDR2 ANQGSEA. Trimming took 3 bases from V and 4 from J; bases not matched to a gene: 6.

The V gene is TRBV9, the J gene TRBJ2-1; a possible D gene is TRBD2 (6 bases). This CDR3 comprises 15 residues. Germline V gene sequence: CDR1 SGDLS, CDR2 YYNGEE. The V end lost 4 bases, the J end lost 8 bases, and 19 bases lay between the germline ends. The CDR3 bases are TGTGCCAGCAGCCACCGCGGGGCCGGTGTCGATGAGCAGTTCTTC. Translated, it gives CASSHRGAGVDEQFF. The full variable domain, in which reference TRBV9 and TRBJ2-1 provide the parts outside the CDR3, is DSGVTQTPKHLITATGQRVTLRCSPRSGDLSVYWYQQSLDQGLQFLIQYYNGEERAKGNILERFSAQQFPDLHSELNLSSLELGDSALYFCASSHRGAGVDEQFFGPGTRLTVL.

The chain carries TRBV4-3 and TRBJ1-1, with a tentative D call TRBD1 (5 bases). The germline V and J ends were trimmed by 0 bases and 1 base, with 12 bases remaining between them. The CDR3 covers 16 residues. CDR1 LGHNA and CDR2 YSLEER come from the germline V gene. DNA of the CDR3: TGCGCCAGCAGCCAAGAAGGGGACCAAAAGAACACTGAAGCTTTCTTT. Protein sequence: CASSQEGDQKNTEAFF.

This clone was observed a handful of times. The chain uses TRBV9 and TRBJ2-7; D is ambiguous. This CDR3 has 13 residues. Looked up from germline, CDR1 is SGDLS and CDR2 is YYNGEE. Trimming left V 3 bases short and J 1 base short, with 8 bases between. This chain's CDR3 is CASSATDSYEQYF. DNA of the CDR3: TGTGCCAGCAGCGCAACAGATTCCTACGAGCAGTACTTC.

The chain couples TRBV7-9 to TRBJ2-5; tentative D call: TRBD1 (6 bases). The CDR3 is 15 residues long. Looked up from germline, CDR1 is SEHNR and CDR2 is FQNEAQ (reference sequence). Trimming took off 1 base at V and 3 bases at J, with 12 bases between the two ends. The CDR3 loop reads CASSLGRAGEETQYF. CDR3 in DNA: TGTGCCAGCAGCTTAGGACGGGCAGGGGAAGAGACCCAGTACTTC.

In regard to this clone: The germline gene is not matched at one end of the junction; a read error may be the cause. The rearrangement uses TRBV12-5 and TRBJ1-5; 9 positions match TRBD1. There are 16 residues in the CDR3. CDR1 and CDR2 from the germline V gene are LGHNT and FRNRAP. For the CDR3, the DNA is TGTGCTAGTGGTCTGGTAGGGGACAGGGGCAATCAGCCCCAGCATTTT. It encodes CASGLVGDRGNQPQHF.

DNA for the CDR3: TGTGCCACTAGACTCTCGGACAGGGCAGCAGGAAACACCATATATTTT. It yields the protein CATRLSDRAAGNTIYF. V gene TRBV15 combines with J gene TRBJ1-3; TRBD1 matches at 8 bases. V lost 9 bases and J lost 4; bases outside the gene matches: 14. The germline gives CDR1 LNHNV, CDR2 YYDKDF (reference sequence). This CDR3 comprises 16 residues.

The V and J genes are TRBV5-1 and TRBJ2-5; 13 bases line up with TRBD2. Germline lookup yields CDR1 SGHRS and CDR2 YFSETQ. The CDR3 covers 17 residues. After removal of 3 bases from V and 5 bases from J, the junction contained 10 bases not matched to a gene. Here the CDR3 reads CASSSPGLAGRWETQYF. CDR3 DNA: TGCGCCAGCAGCTCTCCGGGACTAGCGGGGAGATGGGAGACCCAGTACTTC.

The chain has TRBV19 and TRBJ1-2, with no clear D. The germline gives CDR1 LNHDA, CDR2 SQIVND (reference sequence). This CDR3 has 15 amino acids. V dropped 4 bases and J dropped 1 base, with 13 bases sitting between them. CDR3 DNA: TGTGCCAGTAGTACCGTGACACATCTTAACTATGGCTACACCTTC. Its protein product is CASSTVTHLNYGYTF.

This clone has only a few counts. This chain uses TRBV9 with TRBJ2-1; TRBD2 matches at 10 bases. Germline CDR1 reads SGDLS; CDR2 reads YYNGEE. This CDR3 is built from 16 residues. The junction had 17 bases not matched to a gene; V was cut back by 4 bases and J by 13 bases. CDR3 sequence (DNA): TGTGCCAGCAGCCCAAATGTTGCCGGACTAGCGGAGTCCCAGTTCTTC. Translation gives CASSPNVAGLAESQFF. Combining the CDR3 with reference TRBV9 and TRBJ2-1 gives the whole variable domain DSGVTQTPKHLITATGQRVTLRCSPRSGDLSVYWYQQSLDQGLQFLIQYYNGEERAKGNILERFSAQQFPDLHSELNLSSLELGDSALYFCASSPNVAGLAESQFFGPGTRLTVL.

This clone was seen only once. In DNA, the CDR3 is TGTGCCAGCAGCTTAGGGGCCTCGACAGGGGCGCCAGATACGCAGTATTTT. Protein product: CASSLGASTGAPDTQYF. V gene TRBV7-2 combines with J gene TRBJ2-3, with 8 bases fitting TRBD1. In germline, CDR1 is SGHTA, CDR2 FQGNSA. The trim removed 1 base at V and 4 bases at J, leaving 10 bases unmatched. This CDR3 has 17 residues.

The chain recombines TRBV6-5 with TRBJ1-1; weak D call: TRBD1 (6 bases). CDR1 MNHEY and CDR2 SVGAGI come from the germline V gene. V dropped 0 bases and J dropped 4 bases, with 12 bases sitting between them. The CDR3 is made up of 15 amino acids. In nucleotides, the CDR3 is TGTGCCAGCAGTTACTCGGGCAGGGGTGGCACTGAAGCTTTCTTT. Its translation is CASSYSGRGGTEAFF.

As concerns this clone: Other DNA variants within this sample encode the same CDR3. CDR3 bases: TGTGCCAGCAGCGGTCGGGGGGGATCCTACAATGAGCAGTTCTTC. Translated: CASSGRGGSYNEQFF. This rearrangement joins TRBV9 to TRBJ2-1, with 8 nucleotides matching TRBD2. The V and J ends lost 3 bases and 1 base, in that order; junction bases with no gene match: 3. The CDR3 runs to 15 residues. Germline CDR1 and CDR2: SGDLS and YYNGEE.

This clone was seen only once. The V and J genes are TRBV27 and TRBJ1-5, with unresolved D. The CDR3 has 14 amino acids. From germline, CDR1 is MNHEY and CDR2 SMNVEV (reference sequence). V lost 1 base and J 9 bases, leaving 13 bases between the germline ends. The CDR3 reads CASSLFWESGPQHF. As DNA, the CDR3 is TGTGCCAGCAGTTTATTTTGGGAGAGTGGGCCCCAGCATTTT.

This rearrangement joins TRBV5-1 to TRBJ2-7, with a tentative D call TRBD1 (5 bases). Per the germline V gene, CDR1 is SGHRS and CDR2 is YFSETQ. Trimming cost V 5 bases and J 4 bases, with 10 bases left between them. The CDR3 is made up of 12 amino acids. In nucleotides, the CDR3 is TGCGCCAGCAGGGGGCCCCAGTACGAGCAGTACTTC. Translating it yields CASRGPQYEQYF.

The rearrangement joins TRBV6-1 to TRBJ1-4, with no clear D. V was clipped by 2 bases and J by 8 bases, with 6 bases between them. Germline V lookup: CDR1 MNHNS, CDR2 SASEGT. CDR3 length: 12 amino acids. CDR3 sequence: CASSESLEKLFF. CDR3 coding DNA: TGTGCCAGCAGTGAATCCCTCGAAAAACTGTTTTTT.

The V call is TRBV7-6, the J call TRBJ1-4; the D is unclear. This CDR3 spans 17 amino acids. Trimming took off 5 bases at V and 0 bases at J, with 16 bases between the two ends. Germline V gene data show CDR1 as SGHVS and CDR2 as FNYEAQ. In DNA form, the CDR3 reads TGTGCCAGCAGCCCACTTGGGTTTGAAGCAACTAATGAAAAACTGTTTTTT. Amino acid sequence: CASSPLGFEATNEKLFF. Combining the CDR3 with reference TRBV7-6 and TRBJ1-4 gives the whole variable domain GAGVSQSPRYKVTKRGQDVALRCDPISGHVSLYWYRQALGQGPEFLTYFNYEAQQDKSGLPNDRFSAERPEGSISTLTIQRTEQRDSAMYRCASSPLGFEATNEKLFFGSGTQLSVL.

The V and J genes are TRBV6-5 and TRBJ1-2; D not resolved. The CDR3 extends over 13 amino acids. Trimming left V 6 bases short and J 7 bases short, with 15 bases between. The germline gives CDR1 MNHEY, CDR2 SVGAGI. CDR3 loop: CASRADVGSGYTF. The CDR3 coding sequence is TGTGCCAGCAGGGCGGATGTGGGTTCTGGCTACACCTTC.

The chain employs TRBV19 and TRBJ2-7; 8 nucleotides line up with TRBD1. V was pared by 1 base and J by 3 bases, with 8 bases of the junction left unmatched. CDR1 LNHDA and CDR2 SQIVND come from the germline V gene (reference sequence). CDR3 length: 16 residues. The CDR3: CASSIVPGTGNYEQYF. The DNA for the CDR3 is TGTGCCAGTAGTATAGTCCCCGGGACAGGAAACTACGAGCAGTACTTC.

V is TRBV7-2 and J is TRBJ2-3, with 16 bases matching TRBD2. Germline V CDR1 and CDR2: SGHTA, FQGNSA. The CDR3 sequence is 17 residues long. Losses at the gene ends were 5 bases for V and 6 bases for J; bases not matched to a gene: 8. This CDR3 is CASSIGTSGGASDTQYF. As DNA, the CDR3 is TGTGCCAGCAGCATCGGGACTAGCGGGGGGGCTTCCGATACGCAGTATTTT.

The CDR3 DNA reads as TGTGCCAGCAGCGTAGGAGGGACAGGCAGCTCTGGGGCCAACGTCCTGACTTTC. Amino acids: CASSVGGTGSSGANVLTF. The rearrangement links TRBV9 to TRBJ2-6; the match to TRBD1 covers 8 bases. CDR3 length equals 18 residues. Germline-derived CDR1 and CDR2 are SGDLS and YYNGEE. The ends lost 0 bases at V and 0 bases at J; junction bases unmatched: 5.

The gene calls are TRBV9 and TRBJ2-1; D is perhaps TRBD2 (6 bases). V lost 5 bases and J lost 3, with 9 bases in between. The CDR3 has 13 amino acids. Germline-derived CDR1 and CDR2 are SGDLS and YYNGEE. The CDR3 region has the DNA TGTGCCAGCAGTTTCGGGAGCTACAATGAGCAGTTCTTC. This sequence encodes CASSFGSYNEQFF.

Here the CDR3 DNA reads TGTGCCAGCAGCTTGACCGGGACAGGGAACTATGGCTACACCTTC. Its translation is CASSLTGTGNYGYTF. The chain uses TRBV5-5 and TRBJ1-2; 9 bases map to TRBD1. Germline trimming cut 1 base from V and 2 bases from J; bases unmatched to any gene: 3. The CDR3 consists of 15 residues. Germline-derived CDR1 and CDR2 are SGHKS and YYEKEE (reference sequence).

The V and J genes are TRBV10-1 and TRBJ2-7, with D possibly matching TRBD2 (5 bases). The V gene lost 2 bases and the J gene lost 5 bases, with 10 bases spanning the gap. Per the germline V gene, CDR1 is WNHNN and CDR2 is SYGVQD (reference sequence). CDR3 size: 13 residues. Here the CDR3 DNA reads TGCGCCAGCAGTGAGGAGGGCGTCAACGAGCAGTACTTC. Its translation is CASSEEGVNEQYF.

The chain combines TRBV6-5 with TRBJ2-7, with D tentatively TRBD1 or TRBD2 (5 bases each). The CDR3 is 14 residues long. Germline lookup yields CDR1 MNHEY and CDR2 SVGAGI. V dropped 2 bases and J dropped 6 bases, with 14 bases sitting between them. The CDR3 reads CASSYGTDRGEQYF. The CDR3 nucleotides read TGTGCCAGCAGTTACGGGACCGATCGGGGCGAGCAGTACTTC.

The table lists this clone with a few counts. J is TRBJ1-3 and V is TRBV6-1, with D unresolved. In germline, CDR1 is MNHNS, CDR2 SASEGT. The CDR3 totals 11 residues. The ends were cut back, 7 bases at V and 9 bases at J, with 10 bases in the middle. CDR3 sequence reads: CASKLIATIYF. The DNA of the CDR3 is TGTGCCAGCAAGTTGATCGCCACCATATATTTT.